This T cell receptor (beta chain) was identified during a study of OX40 agonist ivuxolimab in advanced cancers. Across the study: A diagnosis of hepatocellular carcinoma, melanoma, renal cell or head and neck cancer was present in dose-escalation patients. Checkpoint inhibitors had been given previously to under 50% of patients.

Patients had blood sampled at baseline and again on cycle 4 day 1 and cycle 7 day 1. This table comes from immunoSEQ multiplex PCR, and its TCRdb copy is limited to in-frame clones, with some not included. The table lists 100,000 or so clones, more than 85% of them singletons. The CDR3 has 17 amino acids. The V gene's germline CDR1 is SGHAT and CDR2 FQNNGV. After removal of 0 bases from V and 2 bases from J, the junction contained 7 bases not matched to a gene. The J gene is TRBJ2-1, the V gene TRBV11-2; TRBD2 matches at 7 bases. The TCR was taken from an adult with an advanced solid tumor such as melanoma, head and neck, liver or kidney cancer. Here the sequenced sample was CD4+ or CD8+ T cells sorted from blood, taken in a trial of the OX40 agonist ivuxolimab. The CDR3 DNA sequence: TGTGCCAGCAGCTTAGAGTGGTCTAGCGGCCCCTACAATGAGCAGTTCTTC. Its protein is CASSLEWSSGPYNEQFF.